These 2 T cell receptor beta chains were all obtained from the same sample, sequenced in a study of OX40 agonist ivuxolimab in advanced cancers. Libraries were prepared by immunoSEQ multiplex PCR; TCRdb keeps only in-frame clonotypes and omits some of them. The repertoire holds under 20,000 clones, with 70% to 80% as singletons. This specimen consisted of CD4+ or CD8+ T cells sorted from blood, obtained in a trial of the OX40 agonist ivuxolimab. These receptor sequences come from an adult with an advanced solid tumor such as melanoma, head and neck, liver or kidney cancer.

The rearrangement links TRBV19 to TRBJ1-1, with D unclear. Germline CDR1 and CDR2: LNHDA and SQIVND (reference sequence). V was pared by 2 bases and J by 1 base, with 5 bases between. CDR3 length: 13 residues. CDR3 DNA sequence: TGTGCCAGTAGTATAACCAAGAACACTGAAGCTTTCTTT. It is translated as CASSITKNTEAFF.

This CDR3 is CASSLDQGANTF. In DNA, the CDR3 is TGTGCCAGCAGCTTGGATCAGGGGGCCAACACCTTC. The J gene is TRBJ1-2, the V gene TRBV5-5, with TRBD1 matching over 8 bases. Germline V gives CDR1 SGHKS, CDR2 YYEKEE (reference sequence). The CDR3 spans 12 residues. Trimming took 0 bases from V and 12 from J; bases not matched to a gene: 4.